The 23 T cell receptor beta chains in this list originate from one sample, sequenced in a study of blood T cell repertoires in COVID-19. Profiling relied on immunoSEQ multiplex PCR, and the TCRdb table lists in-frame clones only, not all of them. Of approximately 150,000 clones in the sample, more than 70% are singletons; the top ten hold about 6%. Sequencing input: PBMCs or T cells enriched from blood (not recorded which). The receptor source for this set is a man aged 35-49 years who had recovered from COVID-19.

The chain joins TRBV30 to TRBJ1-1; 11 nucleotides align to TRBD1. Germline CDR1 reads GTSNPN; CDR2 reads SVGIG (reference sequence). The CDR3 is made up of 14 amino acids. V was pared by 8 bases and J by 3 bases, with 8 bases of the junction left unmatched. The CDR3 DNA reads TGTGCCCTAGGGGACAGGGGGATGGACACTGAAGCTTTCTTT. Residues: CALGDRGMDTEAFF.

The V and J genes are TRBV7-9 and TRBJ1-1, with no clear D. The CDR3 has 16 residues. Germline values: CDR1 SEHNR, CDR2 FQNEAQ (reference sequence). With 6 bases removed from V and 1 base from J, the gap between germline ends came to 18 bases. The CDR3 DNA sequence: TGTGCCAGCAGTCCGAGGACGGCGGGGTGGAACACTGAAGCTTTCTTT. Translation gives CASSPRTAGWNTEAFF.

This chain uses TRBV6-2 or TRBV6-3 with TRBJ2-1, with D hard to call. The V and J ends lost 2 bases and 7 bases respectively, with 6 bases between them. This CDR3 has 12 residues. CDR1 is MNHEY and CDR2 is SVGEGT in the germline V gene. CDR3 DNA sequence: TGTGCCAGCAGTTACCGACAAAATGAGCAGTTCTTC. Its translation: CASSYRQNEQFF.

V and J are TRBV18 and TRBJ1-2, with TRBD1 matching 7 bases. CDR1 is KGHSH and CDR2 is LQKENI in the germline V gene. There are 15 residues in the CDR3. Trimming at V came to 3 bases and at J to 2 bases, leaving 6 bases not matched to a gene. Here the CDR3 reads CASSPIGGQNYGYTF. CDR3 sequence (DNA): TGTGCCAGCTCACCCATCGGGGGACAGAACTATGGCTACACCTTC.

The CDR3 sequence: CASSTDNLLSTEAFF. DNA of the CDR3: TGTGCCAGCAGCACGGACAACCTCTTAAGCACTGAAGCTTTCTTT. This chain connects TRBV21-1 to TRBJ1-1; the D call TRBD1 from the table was never checked on the DNA. TRBV21-1 is listed as a pseudogene. The CDR3 is 15 residues long.

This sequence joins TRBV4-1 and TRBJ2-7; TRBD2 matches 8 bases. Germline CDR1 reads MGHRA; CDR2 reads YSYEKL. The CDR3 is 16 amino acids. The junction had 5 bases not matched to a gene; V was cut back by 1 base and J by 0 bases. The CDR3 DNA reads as TGCGCCAGCAGCCAAGGGGGGACTAGACTCTCCTACGAGCAGTACGTC. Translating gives CASSQGGTRLSYEQYV.

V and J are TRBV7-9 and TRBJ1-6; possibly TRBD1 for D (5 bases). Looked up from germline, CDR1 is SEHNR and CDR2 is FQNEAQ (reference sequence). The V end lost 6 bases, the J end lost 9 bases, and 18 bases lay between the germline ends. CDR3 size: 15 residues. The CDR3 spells CASRLQTDLSSPLHF. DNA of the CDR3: TGTGCCAGCAGGTTACAGACAGATTTGAGTTCACCCCTCCACTTT.

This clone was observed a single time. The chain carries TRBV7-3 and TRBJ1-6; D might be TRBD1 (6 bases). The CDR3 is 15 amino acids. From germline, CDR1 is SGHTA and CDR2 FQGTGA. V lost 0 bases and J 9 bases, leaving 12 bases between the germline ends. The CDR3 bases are TGTGCCAGCAGCTTAACCGGGGGGCAAGGTTCACCCCTCCACTTT. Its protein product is CASSLTGGQGSPLHF.

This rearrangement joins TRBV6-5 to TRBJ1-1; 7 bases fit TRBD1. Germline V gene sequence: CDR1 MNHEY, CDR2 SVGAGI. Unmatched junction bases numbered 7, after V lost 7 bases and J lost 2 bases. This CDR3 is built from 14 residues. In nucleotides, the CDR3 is TGTGCCAGCACCCGTCGGGACAGTAACACTGAAGCTTTCTTT. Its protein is CASTRRDSNTEAFF.

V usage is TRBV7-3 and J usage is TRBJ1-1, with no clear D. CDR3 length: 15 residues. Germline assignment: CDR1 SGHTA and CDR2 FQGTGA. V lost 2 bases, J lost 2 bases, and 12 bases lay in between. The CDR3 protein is CASSLAGVRNTEAFF. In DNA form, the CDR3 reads TGTGCCAGCAGCTTAGCCGGGGTTCGTAACACTGAAGCTTTCTTT.

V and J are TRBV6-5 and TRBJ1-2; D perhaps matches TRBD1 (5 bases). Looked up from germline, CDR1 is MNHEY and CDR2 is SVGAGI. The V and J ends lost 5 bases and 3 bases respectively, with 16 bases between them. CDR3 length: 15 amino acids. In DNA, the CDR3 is TGTGCCAGCAGTCTCGTCCCCGGGGGGGACTATGGCTACACCTTC. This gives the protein CASSLVPGGDYGYTF.

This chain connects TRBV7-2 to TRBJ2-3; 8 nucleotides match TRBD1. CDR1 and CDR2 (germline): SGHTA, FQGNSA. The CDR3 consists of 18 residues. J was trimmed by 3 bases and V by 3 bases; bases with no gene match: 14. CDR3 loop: CASSFRSRAGGSTDTQYF. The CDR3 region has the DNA TGTGCCAGCAGCTTTAGGTCTAGGGCAGGGGGCAGTACAGATACGCAGTATTTT.

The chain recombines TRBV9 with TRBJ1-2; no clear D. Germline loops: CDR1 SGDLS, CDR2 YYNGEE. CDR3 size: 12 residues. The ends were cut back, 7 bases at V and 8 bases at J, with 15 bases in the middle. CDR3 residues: CASRRSAGGYTF. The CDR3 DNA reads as TGTGCCAGCCGGAGGAGCGCGGGCGGCTACACCTTC. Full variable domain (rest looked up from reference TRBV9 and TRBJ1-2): DSGVTQTPKHLITATGQRVTLRCSPRSGDLSVYWYQQSLDQGLQFLIQYYNGEERAKGNILERFSAQQFPDLHSELNLSSLELGDSALYFCASRRSAGGYTFGSGTRLTVV.

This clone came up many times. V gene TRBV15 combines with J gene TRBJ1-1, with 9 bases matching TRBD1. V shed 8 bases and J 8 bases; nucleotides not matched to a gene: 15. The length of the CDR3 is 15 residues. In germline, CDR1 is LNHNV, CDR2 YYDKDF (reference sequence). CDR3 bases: TGTGCCACCTCTCAGGACAGGGGTCGTCAAAGAGAAGCTTTCTTT. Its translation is CATSQDRGRQREAFF.

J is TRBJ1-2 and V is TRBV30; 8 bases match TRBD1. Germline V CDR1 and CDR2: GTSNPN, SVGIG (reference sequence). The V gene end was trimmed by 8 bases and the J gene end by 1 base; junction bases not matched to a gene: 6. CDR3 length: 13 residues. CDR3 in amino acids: CAKNRGSNYGYTF. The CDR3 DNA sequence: TGTGCCAAGAACAGGGGGAGTAACTATGGCTACACCTTC.

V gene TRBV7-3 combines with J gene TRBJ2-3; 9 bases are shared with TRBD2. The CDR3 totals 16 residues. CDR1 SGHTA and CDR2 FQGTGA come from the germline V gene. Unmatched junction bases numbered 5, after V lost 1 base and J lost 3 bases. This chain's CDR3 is CASSLSGGAGTDTQYF. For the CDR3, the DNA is TGTGCCAGCAGCTTAAGCGGGGGGGCCGGAACAGATACGCAGTATTTT.

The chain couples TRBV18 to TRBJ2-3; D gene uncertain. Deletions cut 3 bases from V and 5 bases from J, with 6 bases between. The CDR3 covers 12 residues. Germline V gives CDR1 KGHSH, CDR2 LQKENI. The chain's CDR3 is CASSPTLDTQYF. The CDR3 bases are TGTGCCAGCTCACCGACTCTAGATACGCAGTATTTT.

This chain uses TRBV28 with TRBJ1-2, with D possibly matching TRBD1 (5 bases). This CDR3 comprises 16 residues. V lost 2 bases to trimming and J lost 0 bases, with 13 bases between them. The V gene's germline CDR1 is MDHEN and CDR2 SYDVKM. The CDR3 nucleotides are TGTGCCAGCAGTTTAAACGGACATAGGCCTAACTATGGCTACACCTTC. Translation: CASSLNGHRPNYGYTF.

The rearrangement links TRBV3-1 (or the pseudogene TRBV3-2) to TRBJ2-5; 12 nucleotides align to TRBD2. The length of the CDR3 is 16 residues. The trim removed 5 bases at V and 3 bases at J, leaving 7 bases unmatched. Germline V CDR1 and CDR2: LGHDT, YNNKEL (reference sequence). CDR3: CASSRRTSGVKETQYF. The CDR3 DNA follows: TGTGCCAGCAGCAGACGGACTAGCGGGGTGAAAGAGACCCAGTACTTC.

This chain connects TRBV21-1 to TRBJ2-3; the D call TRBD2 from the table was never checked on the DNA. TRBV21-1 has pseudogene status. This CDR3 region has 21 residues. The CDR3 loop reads CASSKGGTSGGRKDGTDTQYF. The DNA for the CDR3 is TGTGCCAGCAGCAAAGGCGGCACTAGCGGGGGGCGCAAGGATGGCACAGATACGCAGTATTTT.

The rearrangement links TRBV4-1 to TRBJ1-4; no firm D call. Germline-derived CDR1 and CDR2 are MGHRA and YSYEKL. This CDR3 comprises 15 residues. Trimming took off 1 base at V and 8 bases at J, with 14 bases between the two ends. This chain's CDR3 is CASSQVQGPGEKLFF. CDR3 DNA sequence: TGCGCCAGCAGCCAAGTGCAAGGGCCGGGAGAAAAACTGTTTTTT.

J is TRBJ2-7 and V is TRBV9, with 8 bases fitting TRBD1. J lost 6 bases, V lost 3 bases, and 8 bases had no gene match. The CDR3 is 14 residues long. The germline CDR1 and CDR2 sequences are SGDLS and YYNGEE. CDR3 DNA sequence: TGTGCCAGCAGCGCAGGGACAGGCTACGGCGAGCAGTACTTC. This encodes CASSAGTGYGEQYF.

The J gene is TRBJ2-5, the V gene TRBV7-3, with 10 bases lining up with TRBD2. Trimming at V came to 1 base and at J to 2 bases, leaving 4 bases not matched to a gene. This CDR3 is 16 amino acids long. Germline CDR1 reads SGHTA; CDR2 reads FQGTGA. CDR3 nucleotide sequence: TGTGCCAGCAGCTTAAATCCAGCGGGGGGGCAAGAGACCCAGTACTTC. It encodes CASSLNPAGGQETQYF. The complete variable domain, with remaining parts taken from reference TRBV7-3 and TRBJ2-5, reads GAGVSQTPSNKVTEKGKYVELRCDPISGHTALYWYRQSLGQGPEFLIYFQGTGAADDSGLPNDRFFAVRPEGSVSTLKIQRTERGDSAVYLCASSLNPAGGQETQYFGPGTRLLVL.